The rows below give T cell receptor beta chains drawn from one sample of a study of T cells expressing NK-cell markers. One entry per CDR3 protein, without DNA, is what TCRdb gives after re-calling the 5' RACE reads. Its table lists a few hundred thousand distinct CDR3 sequences. Material for sequencing was blood T cells: a sorted CD56 or NKG2C T cell subset, CD4+ or CD8+ T cells, or bulk PBMC T cells (not recorded which). The receptors were gathered from a man younger than 35 in good health. CDR3s include the opening cysteine and the closing phenylalanine or tryptophan.

cdr3_length	v_call	j_call	cdr3_aa
17	TRBV9	TRBJ2-3	CASSVGVSGGSTDTQYF
14	TRBV29-1	TRBJ2-1	CSTSETGLGNEQFF
14	TRBV2	TRBJ2-3	CATSGLADTDTQYF
16	TRBV5-4	TRBJ2-2	CASSQDRVRVTGELFF
17	TRBV20-1	TRBJ2-2	CSARGLAGSPNTGELFF
14	TRBV30	TRBJ1-1	CAWSVSPVNTEAFF
16	TRBV6-2/TRBV6-3	TRBJ2-2	CASSYSNGRGTGELFF
16	TRBV24-1	TRBJ2-3	CATSAPGQRVTDTQYF
14	TRBV10-3	TRBJ2-5	CAISGGEVQETQYF
15	TRBV7-8	TRBJ2-1	CASSERGLVSNEQFF
15	TRBV12-3/TRBV12-4	TRBJ2-7	CASTVGDRDLGEQYF